This T cell receptor (beta chain) originates from a study of human T cells and chemical hapten exposure. General study findings and limits: Relative to control repertoires, expanded TCRs gave rise to significantly more large CDR3 similarity clusters. The number of TCRs above 1 in 1000 frequency did not change after DPC sensitization.

Unique molecular identifiers were attached to individual cDNA molecules during library preparation. Via MiXCR, TCRdb re-called the RACE reads, giving one row per CDR3 protein. Of around 95,000 distinct CDR3 sequences detected, 10% to 11% appear once; the ten largest clones hold more than 2.5%. Noted time point: pre-sensitization, week 0. The treatment denotes: therapeutic diphenylcyclopropenone sensitization with weekly scalp DPC. Total RNA was isolated from unfractionated whole blood. This clonotype has only a few counts. What it recognizes is unknown. V was trimmed by 2 bases and J by 5 bases, leaving 12 bases between them. Germline CDR1 is ENHRY and CDR2 is SYGVKD. The CDR3 is made up of 14 amino acids.

The sequence came from a woman between 55 and 75 years old with alopecia areata. Some clones in this sample may be carry-over from other donors' samples. The chain combines TRBV10-3 with TRBJ2-5; a possible D gene is TRBD1 (6 bases). Here the sequenced sample was whole blood, taken in connection with sensitization to the hapten diphenylcyclopropenone (DPC). CDR3: CAISEPPGVETQYF. Here the CDR3 DNA reads TGTGCCATCAGTGAGCCCCCAGGGGTGGAGACCCAGTACTTC.